This T cell receptor beta chain was recorded in a study of Tregs in tolerant kidney transplant recipients. Study-wide results and limits: This study did not directly address biological reproducibility.

TCRdb's copy holds only in-frame clones and misses some; the assay was immunoSEQ multiplex PCR. The profile shows approximately 90,000 clones, more than 80% of them singletons. Remarks on this clone: What it binds is unknown.

The CDR3 spans 13 residues. Trimming took 1 base from V and 1 from J, leaving 6 bases between them. Germline V gene data show CDR1 as SGHRS and CDR2 as YFSETQ. The source of this sequence is a human donor in good health. V and J are TRBV5-1 and TRBJ2-7; D remains unclear. The material sequenced was CD8+ T cells from blood. CDR3 amino acids: CASSLHSSYEQYF. The CDR3 DNA reads as TGCGCCAGCAGCTTGCACAGTTCCTACGAGCAGTACTTC.